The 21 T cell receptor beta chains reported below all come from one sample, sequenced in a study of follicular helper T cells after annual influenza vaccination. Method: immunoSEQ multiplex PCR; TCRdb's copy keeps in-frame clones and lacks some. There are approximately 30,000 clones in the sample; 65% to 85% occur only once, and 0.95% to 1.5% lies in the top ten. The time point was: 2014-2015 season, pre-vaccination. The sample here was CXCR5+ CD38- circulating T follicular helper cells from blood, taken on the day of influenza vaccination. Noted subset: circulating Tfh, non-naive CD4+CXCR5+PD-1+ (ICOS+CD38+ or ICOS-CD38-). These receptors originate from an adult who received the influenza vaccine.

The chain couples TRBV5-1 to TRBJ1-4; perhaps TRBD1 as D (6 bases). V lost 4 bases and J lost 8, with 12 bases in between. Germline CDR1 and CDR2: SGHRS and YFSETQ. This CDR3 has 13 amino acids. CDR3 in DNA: TGCGCCAGCAGCGACTCAGGGGAGGAAAAACTGTTTTTT. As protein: CASSDSGEEKLFF.

CDR3: CASSAPKGQSYGYTF. The DNA for the CDR3 is TGTGCCAGCAGTGCACCAAAGGGACAGAGCTATGGCTACACCTTC. The gene calls are TRBV6-1 and TRBJ1-2; 7 bases fit TRBD1. The CDR3 has 15 amino acids. CDR1 and CDR2 from the germline V gene are MNHNS and SASEGT. The V segment lost 4 bases and the J segment 4 bases; nucleotides outside the gene matches: 9.

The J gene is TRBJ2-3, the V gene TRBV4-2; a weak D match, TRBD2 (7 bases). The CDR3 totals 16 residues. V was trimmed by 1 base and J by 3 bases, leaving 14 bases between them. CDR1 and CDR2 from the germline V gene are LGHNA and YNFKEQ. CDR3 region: CASSQVRGGGTDTQYF. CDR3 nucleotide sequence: TGTGCCAGCAGCCAAGTAAGGGGGGGCGGGACAGATACGCAGTATTTT.

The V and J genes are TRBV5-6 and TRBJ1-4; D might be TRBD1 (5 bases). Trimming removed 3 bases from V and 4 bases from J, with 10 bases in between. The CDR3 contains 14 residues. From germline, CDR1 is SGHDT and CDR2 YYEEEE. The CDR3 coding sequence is TGTGCCAGCAGCTCCCCAGGGATTAATGAAAAACTGTTTTTT. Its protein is CASSSPGINEKLFF. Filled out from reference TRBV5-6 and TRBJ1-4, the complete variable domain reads DAGVTQSPTHLIKTRGQQVTLRCSPKSGHDTVSWYQQALGQGPQFIFQYYEEEERQRGNFPDRFSGHQFPNYSSELNVNALLLGDSALYLCASSSPGINEKLFFGSGTQLSVL.

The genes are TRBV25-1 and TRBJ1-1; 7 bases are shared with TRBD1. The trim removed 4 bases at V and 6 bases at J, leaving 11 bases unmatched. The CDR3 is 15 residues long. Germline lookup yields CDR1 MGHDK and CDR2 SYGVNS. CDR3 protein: CASSGGQKPFPEAFF. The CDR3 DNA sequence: TGTGCCAGCAGTGGGGGACAGAAGCCTTTTCCTGAAGCTTTCTTT.

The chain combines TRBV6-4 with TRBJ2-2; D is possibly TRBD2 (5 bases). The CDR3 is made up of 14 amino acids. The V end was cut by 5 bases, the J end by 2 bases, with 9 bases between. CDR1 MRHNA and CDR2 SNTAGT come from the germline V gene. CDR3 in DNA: TGTGCCAGCAGTCCGGGATCCAACACCGGGGAGCTGTTTTTT. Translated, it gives CASSPGSNTGELFF.

CDR3 sequence (DNA): TGTGCTAGTGGTTTGTTAACAGATACGCAGTATTTT. It codes for CASGLLTDTQYF. The chain links TRBV12-5 to TRBJ2-3; D is unclear. Trimming took off 2 bases at V and 3 bases at J, with 3 bases between the two ends. The CDR3 is made up of 12 amino acids. Germline V gene lookup returns CDR1 LGHNT and CDR2 FRNRAP.

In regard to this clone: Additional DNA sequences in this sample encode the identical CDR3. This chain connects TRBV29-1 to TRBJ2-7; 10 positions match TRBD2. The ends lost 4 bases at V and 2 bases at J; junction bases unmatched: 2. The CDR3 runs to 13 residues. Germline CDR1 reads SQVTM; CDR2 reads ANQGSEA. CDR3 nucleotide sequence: TGCAGCGTTGGACTAGCGGGCCCCTACGAGCAGTACTTC. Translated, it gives CSVGLAGPYEQYF.

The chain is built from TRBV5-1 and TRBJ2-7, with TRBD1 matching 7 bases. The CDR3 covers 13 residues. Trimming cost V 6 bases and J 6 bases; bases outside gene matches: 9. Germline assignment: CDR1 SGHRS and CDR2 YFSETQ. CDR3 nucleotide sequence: TGCGCCAGCAACTCCCCTACAGGGGTCGAGCAGTACTTC. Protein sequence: CASNSPTGVEQYF.

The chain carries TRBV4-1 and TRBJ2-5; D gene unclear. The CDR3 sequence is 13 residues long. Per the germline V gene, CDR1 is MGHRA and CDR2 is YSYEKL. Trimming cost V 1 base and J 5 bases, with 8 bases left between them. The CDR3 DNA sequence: TGCGCCAGCAGCCAAGGGGCAAGGGAGACCCAGTACTTC. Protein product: CASSQGARETQYF.

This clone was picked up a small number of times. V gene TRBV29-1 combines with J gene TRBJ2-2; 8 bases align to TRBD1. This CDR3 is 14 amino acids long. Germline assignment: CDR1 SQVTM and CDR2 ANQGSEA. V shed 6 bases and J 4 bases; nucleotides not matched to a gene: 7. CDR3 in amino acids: CSVGGQGITGELFF. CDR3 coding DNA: TGCAGCGTGGGAGGACAGGGAATCACCGGGGAGCTGTTTTTT.

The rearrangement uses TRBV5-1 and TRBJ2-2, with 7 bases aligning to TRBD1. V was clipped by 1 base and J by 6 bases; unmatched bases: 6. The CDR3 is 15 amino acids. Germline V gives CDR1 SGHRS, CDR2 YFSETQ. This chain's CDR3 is CASSLYRQGPGELFF. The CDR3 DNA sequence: TGCGCCAGCAGCTTGTACCGACAGGGCCCCGGGGAGCTGTTTTTT.

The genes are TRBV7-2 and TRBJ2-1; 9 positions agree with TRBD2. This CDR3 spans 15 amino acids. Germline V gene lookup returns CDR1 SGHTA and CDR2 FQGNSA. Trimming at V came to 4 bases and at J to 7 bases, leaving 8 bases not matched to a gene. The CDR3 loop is CASSSFQAGGNEQFF. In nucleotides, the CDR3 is TGTGCCAGCAGCTCTTTCCAAGCGGGGGGAAATGAGCAGTTCTTC.

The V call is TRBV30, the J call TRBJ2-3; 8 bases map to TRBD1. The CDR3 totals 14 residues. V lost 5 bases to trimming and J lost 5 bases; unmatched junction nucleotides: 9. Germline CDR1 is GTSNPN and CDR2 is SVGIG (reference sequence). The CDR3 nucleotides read TGTGCCTGGGGACAGGGACAGTCCGGAGATACGCAGTATTTT. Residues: CAWGQGQSGDTQYF.

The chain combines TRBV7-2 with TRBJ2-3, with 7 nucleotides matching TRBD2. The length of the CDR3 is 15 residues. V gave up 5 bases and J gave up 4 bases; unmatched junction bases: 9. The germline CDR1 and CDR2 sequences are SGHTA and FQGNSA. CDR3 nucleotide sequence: TGTGCCAGCAGCGCACGAGCGGGACCCGCAGATACGCAGTATTTT. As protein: CASSARAGPADTQYF.

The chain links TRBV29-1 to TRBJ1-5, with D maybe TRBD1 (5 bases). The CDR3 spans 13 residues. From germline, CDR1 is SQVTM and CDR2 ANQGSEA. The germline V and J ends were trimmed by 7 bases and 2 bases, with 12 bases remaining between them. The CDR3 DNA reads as TGCAGCGCATCCCAAGGGGGCAATCAGCCCCAGCATTTT. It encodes CSASQGGNQPQHF.

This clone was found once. The CDR3 nucleotides read TGTGCCAGCAGAAGAAAAGACAGGAACTATGGCTACACCTTC. Translation gives CASRRKDRNYGYTF. The chain employs TRBV6-1 and TRBJ1-2; weak D call: TRBD1 (6 bases). CDR3 length: 14 residues. Trimming pared 6 bases from V and 2 bases from J, leaving 13 bases between. Germline V gives CDR1 MNHNS, CDR2 SASEGT.

The CDR3 DNA sequence: TGTGCCAGCAGCTCTAGCGCAGATACGCAGTATTTT. Amino acid sequence: CASSSSADTQYF. The chain employs TRBV13 and TRBJ2-3; D is perhaps TRBD2 (6 bases). The CDR3 has 12 amino acids. Germline CDR1 PRHDT, CDR2 FYEKMQ (reference sequence). Trimming left V 4 bases short and J 4 bases short, with 6 bases between. The full variable domain, with the rest looked up from reference TRBV13 and TRBJ2-3, is AAGVIQSPRHLIKEKRETATLKCYPIPRHDTVYWYQQGPGQDPQFLISFYEKMQSDKGSIPDRFSAQQFSDYHSELNMSSLELGDSALYFCASSSSADTQYFGPGTRLTVL.

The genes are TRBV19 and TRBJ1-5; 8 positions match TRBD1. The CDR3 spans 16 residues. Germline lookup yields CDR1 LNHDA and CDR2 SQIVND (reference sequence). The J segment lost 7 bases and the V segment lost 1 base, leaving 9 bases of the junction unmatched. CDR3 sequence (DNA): TGTGCCAGTAGTATAGGCCCAGACAGGGGTTACCAGCCCCAGCATTTT. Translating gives CASSIGPDRGYQPQHF.

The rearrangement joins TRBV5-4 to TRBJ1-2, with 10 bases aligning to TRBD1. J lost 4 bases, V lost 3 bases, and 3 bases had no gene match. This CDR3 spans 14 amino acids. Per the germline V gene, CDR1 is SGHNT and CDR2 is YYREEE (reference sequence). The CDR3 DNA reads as TGTGCCAGCAGCTCCGGGACAGGGGCCTATGGCTACACCTTC. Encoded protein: CASSSGTGAYGYTF.

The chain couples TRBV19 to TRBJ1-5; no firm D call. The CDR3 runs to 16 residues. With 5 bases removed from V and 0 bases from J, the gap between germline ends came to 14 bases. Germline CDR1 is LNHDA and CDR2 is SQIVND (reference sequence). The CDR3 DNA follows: TGTGCCAGTAGTTTGTCTTTACAATATAGCAATCAGCCCCAGCATTTT. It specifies CASSLSLQYSNQPQHF.